This T cell receptor (beta chain) was recovered during a study of shared clonotypes between healthy human individuals. Study-level information: Three CD4 naive, three CD4 memory, two CD8 naive and one CD8 memory plate were used per donor.

The V segment lost 2 bases and the J segment 5 bases; nucleotides outside the gene matches: 4. Germline CDR1 reads SEHNR; CDR2 reads FQNEAQ (reference sequence). The CDR3 runs to 14 residues. The assay was immunoSEQ multiplex PCR, and TCRdb's table has in-frame clones only and misses some. Altogether roughly 2.5 million clones are present, more than 90% being singletons, with the ten largest covering roughly 0.14%. Remarks on this clone: The antigen remains undetermined.

Broader study findings: Sequencing depth was predicted to influence how clonotypes are shared among donors.

The V and J genes are TRBV7-9 and TRBJ2-5; TRBD1 matches at 8 bases. The source material was naive CD4+ T cells sorted from blood. Stated subset: CD45RA+ positively selected. The TCR originated in a man aged 18 to 30 in good health. The CDR3 spells CASSLRTGRETQYF. As DNA, the CDR3 is TGTGCCAGCAGCTTAAGGACAGGGAGGGAGACCCAGTACTTC.